One and the same sample provided the 18 T cell receptor beta chains below, sequenced in a study of graft-versus-host responses after intestinal transplantation (dated by TCRdb to the early 2020s). These receptors' antigens are unknown. The time point label corresponds to: cells obtained before transplantation from donor or recipient. The receptor library was made with the immunoSEQ multiplex PCR assay. Entries here come from immuneACCESS through TCRdb and include only in-frame sequences with V and J called. Some clones fail to appear in such tables; in the studies checked, an unresolved V gene covers under half of the shortfall, and the cause of the remainder is unknown. This sample has around 55,000 clones in its table, and 89% of those were observed once. The ten largest clones add up to 0.5% to 0.8% of the sample. The material was unstimulated CD4+ T cells sorted from spleen or lymph node cells, obtained before transplant. The receptors come from a human donor who was the organ donor for an intestinal transplant.

The chain links TRBV28 to TRBJ2-4, with TRBD1 matching 9 bases. Germline trimming cut 6 bases from V and 7 bases from J; bases unmatched to any gene: 7. The CDR3 extends over 14 amino acids. The germline CDR1 and CDR2 sequences are MDHEN and SYDVKM. CDR3 in amino acids: CASRTGGVWNIQYF. CDR3 coding DNA: TGTGCCAGCAGAACAGGGGGCGTCTGGAACATTCAGTACTTC. The variable domain in full, completed from reference TRBV28 and TRBJ2-4, reads DVKVTQSSRYLVKRTGEKVFLECVQDMDHENMFWYRQDPGLGLRLIYFSYDVKMKEKGDIPEGYSVSREKKERFSLILESASTNQTSMYLCASRTGGVWNIQYFGAGTRLSVL.

The CDR3 spells CASSVTSGYYNEQFF. As DNA, the CDR3 is TGCGCCAGCAGCGTAACTAGCGGGTACTACAATGAGCAGTTCTTC. The V gene is TRBV5-1, the J gene TRBJ2-1, with 9 nucleotides matching TRBD2. V lost 4 bases to trimming and J lost 3 bases; unmatched junction nucleotides: 5. The germline V gene encodes CDR1 SGHRS and CDR2 YFSETQ. The CDR3 runs to 15 residues. Full variable domain (missing parts from reference TRBV5-1 and TRBJ2-1): KAGVTQTPRYLIKTRGQQVTLSCSPISGHRSVSWYQQTPGQGLQFLFEYFSETQRNKGNFPGRFSGRQFSNSRSEMNVSTLELGDSALYLCASSVTSGYYNEQFFGPGTRLTVL.

The V call is TRBV18, the J call TRBJ2-1; TRBD1 might be the D (6 bases). V was pared by 2 bases and J by 6 bases, with 17 bases between. CDR3 length: 16 amino acids. Germline CDR1 KGHSH, CDR2 LQKENI. Here the CDR3 reads CASSPIQGNVRNEQFF. The CDR3 DNA reads as TGTGCCAGCTCACCAATACAGGGTAATGTTCGCAATGAGCAGTTCTTC.

The rearrangement uses TRBV9 and TRBJ2-7, with D tentatively TRBD1 (5 bases). Germline lookup yields CDR1 SGDLS and CDR2 YYNGEE. Trimming removed 4 bases at V and 7 bases at J, with 21 bases between. This CDR3 is built from 15 residues. CDR3 DNA: TGTGCCAGCAGCCGGGTGGACGGCCCCAAGGGGGAGCAGTACTTC. It encodes CASSRVDGPKGEQYF.

The J gene is TRBJ1-2, the V gene TRBV5-1; D not certain. Germline V gene lookup returns CDR1 SGHRS and CDR2 YFSETQ. V lost 0 bases, J lost 4 bases, and 10 bases lay in between. The CDR3 consists of 14 residues. CDR3 sequence: CASSLETSFYGYTF. In DNA, the CDR3 is TGCGCCAGCAGCTTGGAGACAAGTTTCTATGGCTACACCTTC.

The chain employs TRBV2 and TRBJ2-6; TRBD1 aligns across 7 bases. Germline assignment: CDR1 SNHLY and CDR2 FYNNEI. V gave up 5 bases and J gave up 3 bases; unmatched junction bases: 7. This CDR3 has 16 residues. CDR3 loop: CASSLRGMYGANVLTF. CDR3 sequence (DNA): TGTGCCAGCAGTCTCAGGGGGATGTATGGGGCCAACGTCCTGACTTTC.

V is TRBV19 and J is TRBJ1-4, with 7 bases identical to TRBD1. Germline V CDR1 and CDR2: LNHDA, SQIVND (reference sequence). J was trimmed by 0 bases and V by 6 bases; bases with no gene match: 10. The CDR3 spans 17 residues. CDR3 sequence (DNA): TGTGCCAGTAGGGAAAGGACAGGAGTCGCAACTAATGAAAAACTGTTTTTT. It codes for CASRERTGVATNEKLFF. Complete variable domain (other parts from reference TRBV19 and TRBJ1-4): DGGITQSPKYLFRKEGQNVTLSCEQNLNHDAMYWYRQDPGQGLRLIYYSQIVNDFQKGDIAEGYSVSREKKESFPLTVTSAQKNPTAFYLCASRERTGVATNEKLFFGSGTQLSVL.

The chain links TRBV7-8 to TRBJ2-1; TRBD2 matches at 7 bases. The germline CDR1 and CDR2 sequences are SGHVS and FQNEAQ. This CDR3 comprises 15 residues. Trimming at V came to 3 bases and at J to 7 bases, leaving 9 bases not matched to a gene. The CDR3 DNA reads as TGTGCCAGCAGCTTTAGCGGGCCCAAGGGGAATGAGCAGTTCTTC. It encodes CASSFSGPKGNEQFF.

The chain uses TRBV5-4 and TRBJ2-1; 7 nucleotides align to TRBD2. The germline gives CDR1 SGHNT, CDR2 YYREEE (reference sequence). Trimming at V came to 4 bases and at J to 7 bases, leaving 11 bases not matched to a gene. The CDR3 runs 15 residues. The CDR3 DNA follows: TGTGCCAGCAGCCCCCCCAAGAGAGCGGGGAATGAGCAGTTCTTC. Translation gives CASSPPKRAGNEQFF.

The rearrangement uses TRBV28 and TRBJ2-7; 9 bases map to TRBD1. CDR1 and CDR2 (germline): MDHEN, SYDVKM. The CDR3 extends over 18 amino acids. After removal of 6 bases from V and 6 bases from J, the junction contained 21 bases not matched to a gene. The CDR3 DNA reads as TGTGCCAGCAGCCCCCTTGGCCTGACGGGACAGGGATTCCGCGAGCAGTACTTC. Encoded protein: CASSPLGLTGQGFREQYF.

The V gene is TRBV30, the J gene TRBJ1-5, with a weak D call TRBD1 (5 bases). CDR1 and CDR2 from the germline V gene are GTSNPN and SVGIG (reference sequence). The CDR3 contains 14 residues. V dropped 0 bases and J dropped 5 bases, with 11 bases sitting between them. CDR3 loop: CAWSVWGGDQPQHF. The CDR3 coding sequence is TGTGCCTGGAGTGTGTGGGGGGGGGATCAGCCCCAGCATTTT.

This chain links TRBV28 with TRBJ1-5, with 9 positions matching TRBD1. The V gene end was trimmed by 4 bases and the J gene end by 2 bases; junction bases not matched to a gene: 6. Germline V gene lookup returns CDR1 MDHEN and CDR2 SYDVKM. The CDR3 loop spans 16 amino acids. The CDR3 nucleotides read TGTGCCAGCAGTTCTAGACAGGGGGTCGGCAATCAGCCCCAGCATTTT. Its translation: CASSSRQGVGNQPQHF.

This chain joins TRBV6-5 and TRBJ2-2, with TRBD2 matching 8 bases. The V gene end was trimmed by 6 bases and the J gene end by 8 bases; junction bases not matched to a gene: 11. This CDR3 is 15 amino acids long. Germline loops: CDR1 MNHEY, CDR2 SVGAGI. The CDR3: CASSAGLGGIGELFF. The CDR3 DNA reads TGTGCCAGCAGCGCGGGACTAGGGGGAATAGGGGAGCTGTTTTTT.

The V gene is TRBV5-1, the J gene TRBJ2-7, with a weak D call TRBD2 (5 bases). Germline CDR1 SGHRS, CDR2 YFSETQ. The CDR3 consists of 14 residues. Trimming left V 4 bases short and J 4 bases short, with 15 bases between. The DNA for the CDR3 is TGCGCCAGCAGCCTGGACTCGGGTCTGTACGAGCAGTACTTC. This codes for CASSLDSGLYEQYF. Using reference TRBV5-1 and TRBJ2-7 for the parts outside the CDR3, the full variable domain is KAGVTQTPRYLIKTRGQQVTLSCSPISGHRSVSWYQQTPGQGLQFLFEYFSETQRNKGNFPGRFSGRQFSNSRSEMNVSTLELGDSALYLCASSLDSGLYEQYFGPGTRLTVT.

The J gene is TRBJ2-3, the V gene TRBV5-6, with 12 bases that match TRBD1. Germline CDR1 SGHDT, CDR2 YYEEEE. The CDR3 totals 16 residues. The V segment lost 1 base and the J segment 6 bases; nucleotides outside the gene matches: 6. Written as DNA, the CDR3 is TGTGCCAGCAGCTTGCTAGGGACAGGGGGCTTGGATACGCAGTATTTT. It yields the protein CASSLLGTGGLDTQYF.

This clone was detected once. This sequence joins TRBV7-9 and TRBJ1-1; 7 nucleotides line up with TRBD1. The CDR3 spans 15 residues. V lost 5 bases to trimming and J lost 0 bases; unmatched junction nucleotides: 6. CDR1 is SEHNR and CDR2 is FQNEAQ in the germline V gene (reference sequence). DNA for the CDR3: TGTGCCAGCAGCCTTCAGGGGGAACTGAACACTGAAGCTTTCTTT. It yields the protein CASSLQGELNTEAFF.

The CDR3 DNA reads TGTGCCAGCAGCTCGCGACGGAGCCCGCGGGACGAGCAGTACTTC. Its translation is CASSSRRSPRDEQYF. The rearrangement joins TRBV5-7 to TRBJ2-7, with D maybe TRBD2 (5 bases). TRBV5-7 is assigned to the ORF class and has an uncertain function. The CDR3 consists of 15 residues. Trimming removed 3 bases at V and 5 bases at J, with 18 bases between.

This sequence joins TRBV27 and TRBJ2-7, with 11 bases fitting TRBD2. This CDR3 spans 15 amino acids. Unmatched junction bases numbered 4, after V lost 6 bases and J lost 0 bases. Germline loops: CDR1 MNHEY, CDR2 SMNVEV (reference sequence). This CDR3 reads CASRRLAGNSYEQYF. Here the CDR3 DNA reads TGTGCCAGCAGGAGACTAGCGGGAAACTCCTACGAGCAGTACTTC.